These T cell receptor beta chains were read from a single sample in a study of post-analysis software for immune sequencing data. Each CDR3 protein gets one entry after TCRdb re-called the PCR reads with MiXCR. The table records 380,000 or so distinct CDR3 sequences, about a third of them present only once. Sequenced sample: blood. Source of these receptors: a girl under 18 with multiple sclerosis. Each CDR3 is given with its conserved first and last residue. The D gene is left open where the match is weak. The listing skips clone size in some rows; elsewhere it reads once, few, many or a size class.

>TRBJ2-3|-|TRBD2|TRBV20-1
CSARDPLLAGGQYF
TGCAGTGCTAGAGATCCATTGTTGGCGGGGGGGCAGTATTTT
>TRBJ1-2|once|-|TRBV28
CASSLIGVEGYTF
TGTGCCAGCAGCCTCATTGGGGTAGAGGGCTACACCTTC
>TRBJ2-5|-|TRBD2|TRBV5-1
CASSLTGGPQETQYF
TGCGCCAGCAGCCTCACGGGGGGACCACAAGAGACCCAGTACTTC
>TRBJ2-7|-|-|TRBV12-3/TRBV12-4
CASSFIGPGEQYF
TGTGCCAGCAGTTTTATCGGGCCGGGCGAGCAGTACTTC
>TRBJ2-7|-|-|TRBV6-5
CASSYARNSYEQYF
TGTGCCAGCAGTTATGCACGGAACTCCTACGAGCAGTACTTC
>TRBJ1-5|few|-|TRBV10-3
CAISEPGQPQHF
TGTGCCATCAGTGAGCCGGGTCAGCCCCAGCATTTT
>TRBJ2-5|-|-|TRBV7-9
CASSFGGSPQETQYF
TGTGCCAGCAGCTTTGGGGGATCACCTCAAGAGACCCAGTACTTC
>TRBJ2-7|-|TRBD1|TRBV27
CANPDRGITYEQYF
TGTGCCAACCCGGACAGGGGAATCACCTACGAGCAGTACTTC
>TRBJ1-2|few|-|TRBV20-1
CSARDPGRYGYTF
TGCAGTGCTAGAGATCCAGGGAGGTATGGCTACACCTTC
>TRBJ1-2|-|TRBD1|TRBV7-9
CASSPLDRDYGYTF
TGTGCCAGCAGCCCTTTGGACAGGGATTATGGCTACACCTTC
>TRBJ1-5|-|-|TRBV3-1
CASSQEPSNQPQHF
TGTGCCAGCAGCCAAGAACCCAGCAATCAGCCCCAGCATTTT
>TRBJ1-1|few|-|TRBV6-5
CASSYSRGGMNTEAFF
TGTGCCAGCAGTTACTCGAGAGGCGGGATGAACACTGAAGCTTTCTTT
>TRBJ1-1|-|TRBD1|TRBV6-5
CASSYGDRALNTEAFF
TGTGCCAGCAGTTACGGGGACAGGGCTTTGAACACTGAAGCTTTCTTT
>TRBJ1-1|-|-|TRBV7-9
CASSSRAGGTEAFF
TGTGCCAGCAGCTCCAGGGCTGGGGGAACTGAAGCTTTCTTT
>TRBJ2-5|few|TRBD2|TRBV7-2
CASSARGLAGGKGETQYF
TGTGCCAGCAGCGCCAGGGGACTAGCGGGGGGGAAAGGAGAGACCCAGTACTTC
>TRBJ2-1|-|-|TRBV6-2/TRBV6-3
CASTKNWDTYNEQFF
TGTGCCAGCACTAAAAATTGGGACACCTACAATGAGCAGTTCTTC
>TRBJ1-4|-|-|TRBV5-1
CASSQGKNNNEKLFF
TGCGCCAGCAGCCAAGGGAAGAATAATAATGAAAAACTGTTTTTT
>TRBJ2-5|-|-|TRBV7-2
CASSWGQAPQETQYF
TGTGCCAGCAGCTGGGGTCAAGCTCCTCAAGAGACCCAGTACTTC
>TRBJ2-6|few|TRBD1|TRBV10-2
CASSEHRGLAGANVLTF
TGCGCCAGCAGTGAGCACAGGGGGTTGGCAGGGGCCAACGTCCTGACTTTC
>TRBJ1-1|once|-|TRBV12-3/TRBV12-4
CASSPGEGAFF
TGTGCCAGCAGCCCAGGGGAGGGAGCTTTCTTT
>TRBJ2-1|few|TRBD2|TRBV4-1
CASSQDPGLAGGPREQFF
TGCGCCAGCAGCCAAGATCCAGGGCTAGCGGGGGGTCCCAGGGAGCAGTTCTTC
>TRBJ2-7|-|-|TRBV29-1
CSVDSGPPYEQYF
TGCAGCGTTGATTCGGGTCCCCCCTACGAGCAGTACTTC
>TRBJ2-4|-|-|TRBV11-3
CASSLDQPKNIQYF
TGTGCCAGCAGCTTAGATCAGCCCAAAAACATTCAGTACTTC
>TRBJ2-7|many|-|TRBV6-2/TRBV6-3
CASSHSYEQYF
TGTGCCAGCAGCCACTCCTACGAGCAGTACTTC
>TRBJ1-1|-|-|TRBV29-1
CSVEQRQNTEAFF
TGCAGCGTTGAACAACGGCAGAACACTGAAGCTTTCTTT
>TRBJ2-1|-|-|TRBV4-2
CASSQGGNEQFF
TGTGCCAGCAGCCAGGGGGGCAATGAGCAGTTCTTC
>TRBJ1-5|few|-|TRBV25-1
CASSQLGGARSNQPQHF
TGTGCCAGCAGTCAGTTGGGGGGGGCGAGGAGCAATCAGCCCCAGCATTTT